What follows are 26 T cell receptor beta chains derived from one specimen sequenced in a study of T-cell memory formation after mild COVID-19. From the 5' RACE reads, TCRdb called clonotypes with MiXCR, one entry per CDR3 protein. The sample records hundreds of thousands of distinct CDR3 sequences, around 21% being singletons. Material: PBMCs or a T cell subset sorted from them (not recorded which). The receptor set was obtained from an adult woman who had mild COVID-19 (a few samples of this study predate the infection). Cell type and time point are not known.

The gene calls are TRBV9 and TRBJ1-6; TRBD1 is a possible D gene (6 bases). The CDR3 is 16 amino acids. Looked up from germline, CDR1 is SGDLS and CDR2 is YYNGEE. The V end lost 4 bases, the J end lost 3 bases, and 14 bases lay between the germline ends. CDR3 nucleotides: TGTGCCAGCAGCCGTACAGGGACCGACTATAATTCACCCCTCCACTTT. It translates to CASSRTGTDYNSPLHF. The full variable domain, completed using reference TRBV9 and TRBJ1-6, is DSGVTQTPKHLITATGQRVTLRCSPRSGDLSVYWYQQSLDQGLQFLIQYYNGEERAKGNILERFSAQQFPDLHSELNLSSLELGDSALYFCASSRTGTDYNSPLHFGNGTRLTVT.

V usage is TRBV25-1 and J usage is TRBJ2-3; unclear D gene. The CDR3 sequence is 15 residues long. CDR1 is MGHDK, CDR2 SYGVNS, per germline. The V end lost 3 bases, the J end lost 2 bases, and 12 bases lay between the germline ends. The CDR3 bases are TGTGCCAGCAGTGAGACCCGGAGCTACACAGATACGCAGTATTTT. This gives the protein CASSETRSYTDTQYF.

This clonotype has more than one count but fewer than ten. This chain uses TRBV24-1 with TRBJ2-7; D call uncertain. V lost 3 bases and J 1 base, leaving 12 bases between the germline ends. The germline CDR1 and CDR2 sequences are KGHDR and SFDVKD. The CDR3 extends over 15 amino acids. CDR3 region: CATSDGTLGSYEQYF. The CDR3 DNA is TGTGCCACCAGTGATGGCACCCTGGGTTCCTACGAGCAGTACTTC.

The V call is TRBV5-5, the J call TRBJ1-5; 7 bases line up with TRBD1. Germline CDR1 and CDR2: SGHKS and YYEKEE (reference sequence). The CDR3 contains 14 residues. Trimming took 4 bases from V and 1 from J; bases not matched to a gene: 2. This CDR3 is CASSRQGSNQPQHF. As DNA, the CDR3 is TGTGCCAGCAGCCGACAGGGAAGCAATCAGCCCCAGCATTTT.

This sequence joins TRBV4-2 and TRBJ1-1, with D uncertain. In germline, CDR1 is LGHNA, CDR2 YNFKEQ. The V end was cut by 3 bases, the J end by 1 base, with 6 bases between. The CDR3 spans 13 residues. DNA of the CDR3: TGTGCCAGCAGCCAGAGACCGAACACTGAAGCTTTCTTT. Encoded protein: CASSQRPNTEAFF.

V and J are TRBV2 and TRBJ2-1, with 7 bases aligning to TRBD2. Losses at the gene ends were 3 bases for V and 5 bases for J; bases not matched to a gene: 4. The germline V gene has CDR1 SNHLY and CDR2 FYNNEI. The CDR3 contains 14 residues. CDR3 loop: CASSELADHNEQFF. The DNA for the CDR3 is TGTGCCAGCAGTGAGCTAGCGGATCACAATGAGCAGTTCTTC.

This rearrangement joins TRBV24-1 to TRBJ2-7; tentatively, D is TRBD1 or TRBD2 (5 bases each). Trimming left V 4 bases short and J 6 bases short, with 21 bases between. There are 16 residues in the CDR3. Germline CDR1 and CDR2: KGHDR and SFDVKD. DNA of the CDR3: TGTGCCACCAGTGAACAATACGCAGGGAGCCGGGCCGAGCAGTACTTC. Its translation: CATSEQYAGSRAEQYF.

This clonotype was observed a handful of times. The chain joins TRBV5-1 to TRBJ2-5; D is perhaps TRBD1 or TRBD2 (5 bases each). CDR1 is SGHRS, CDR2 YFSETQ, per germline. Trimming took 3 bases from V and 4 from J, leaving 22 bases between them. CDR3 size: 17 residues. CDR3 in amino acids: CASSSGPALGRGETQYF. The CDR3 nucleotides are TGCGCCAGCAGCTCAGGACCAGCTCTGGGACGCGGAGAGACCCAGTACTTC.

This chain joins TRBV2 and TRBJ2-3, with a weak D call TRBD2 (6 bases). Trimming stripped 0 bases from V and 1 base from J, with 11 bases between. The CDR3 consists of 16 residues. CDR1 and CDR2 (germline): SNHLY, FYNNEI. CDR3 in amino acids: CASSEAGGIGTDTQYF. In DNA form, the CDR3 reads TGTGCCAGCAGTGAAGCCGGAGGGATTGGCACAGATACGCAGTATTTT.

The CDR3 DNA reads TGTGCCAGCAGCCCAAGGAGCGGACAGGGGGCGCAGTACACCGGGGAGCTGTTTTTT. Encoded protein: CASSPRSGQGAQYTGELFF. The chain employs TRBV7-8 and TRBJ2-2, with 11 bases that match TRBD1. V lost 5 bases, J lost 3 bases, and 14 bases stayed unmatched. Germline CDR1 reads SGHVS; CDR2 reads FQNEAQ. The CDR3 covers 19 residues.

The V gene is TRBV9, the J gene TRBJ2-5; 7 positions match TRBD2. Germline V gene sequence: CDR1 SGDLS, CDR2 YYNGEE. The V gene end was trimmed by 4 bases and the J gene end by 7 bases; junction bases not matched to a gene: 7. The CDR3 length is 13 residues. CDR3 sequence (DNA): TGTGCCAGCAGCACGACTAGCCCGGGGACCCAGTACTTC. Residues: CASSTTSPGTQYF.

This clonotype was picked up one time. The chain recombines TRBV7-2 with TRBJ2-1; 12 bases are shared with TRBD2. This CDR3 has 15 amino acids. V gave up 5 bases and J gave up 10 bases; unmatched junction bases: 9. Germline V CDR1 and CDR2: SGHTA, FQGNSA. CDR3 DNA: TGTGCCAGCAGCCATGAACTAGCGGGAGGTGCCGAGCAGTTCTTC. Translating gives CASSHELAGGAEQFF. The variable domain in full, with the rest retrieved from reference TRBV7-2 and TRBJ2-1, is GAGVSQSPSNKVTEKGKDVELRCDPISGHTALYWYRQSLGQGLEFLIYFQGNSAPDKSGLPSDRFSAERTGGSVSTLTIQRTQQEDSAVYLCASSHELAGGAEQFFGPGTRLTVL.

This clonotype showed up just a few times. V usage is TRBV4-1 and J usage is TRBJ2-7; no clear D gene. Germline V gives CDR1 MGHRA, CDR2 YSYEKL. Trimming pared 0 bases from V and 0 bases from J, leaving 9 bases between. The CDR3 has 15 amino acids. The CDR3 nucleotides read TGCGCCAGCAGCCAAGAGCCCCTGACCTCCTACGAGCAGTACTTC. It yields the protein CASSQEPLTSYEQYF.

The chain links TRBV7-3 to TRBJ1-1; no definite D call. V was shortened by 6 bases and J by 1 base, with 9 bases between the two germline ends. Germline CDR1 SGHTA, CDR2 FQGTGA. The CDR3 sequence is 13 residues long. CDR3 region: CASRERPNTEAFF. In nucleotides, the CDR3 is TGTGCCAGCAGGGAACGCCCGAACACTGAAGCTTTCTTT. Drawing the rest from reference TRBV7-3 and TRBJ1-1, the complete variable domain is GAGVSQTPSNKVTEKGKYVELRCDPISGHTALYWYRQSLGQGPEFLIYFQGTGAADDSGLPNDRFFAVRPEGSVSTLKIQRTERGDSAVYLCASRERPNTEAFFGQGTRLTVV.

This clonotype has more than one count but fewer than ten. The V gene is TRBV5-1, the J gene TRBJ2-7; a possible D gene is TRBD1 (6 bases). The CDR3 runs to 16 residues. Germline V CDR1 and CDR2: SGHRS, YFSETQ. Trimming took off 4 bases at V and 2 bases at J, with 19 bases between the two ends. The CDR3 DNA is TGCGCCAGCAGCGCACAAATATCGGGACATACCTACGAGCAGTACTTC. It yields the protein CASSAQISGHTYEQYF.

The chain joins TRBV23-1 to TRBJ1-1; D is ambiguous. TRBV23-1 is placed among ORFs of uncertain function. The CDR3 extends over 19 amino acids. V gave up 0 bases and J gave up 4 bases, with 24 bases separating them. In nucleotides, the CDR3 is TGCGCCAGCAGTCAATCCCCTGGAAACCACGAGTTGTTACTCACTGAAGCTTTCTTT. Encoded protein: CASSQSPGNHELLLTEAFF.

This clonotype has only a few counts. This sequence joins TRBV5-1 and TRBJ2-7; 10 bases fit TRBD1. The CDR3 has 14 residues. The V and J ends lost 4 bases and 5 bases, in that order; junction bases with no gene match: 6. CDR1 and CDR2 (germline): SGHRS, YFSETQ. CDR3 nucleotides: TGCGCCAGCAGCCGATACGGGACAGGGGACGAGCAGTACTTC. Its translation is CASSRYGTGDEQYF.

The chain carries TRBV7-9 and TRBJ1-2; no clear D gene. Trimming left V 4 bases short and J 6 bases short, with 12 bases between. The CDR3 has 13 amino acids. Germline CDR1 SEHNR, CDR2 FQNEAQ (reference sequence). Written as DNA, the CDR3 is TGTGCCAGCAGCTACCCCTCAGGTGATGGCTACACCTTC. It specifies CASSYPSGDGYTF. Looking up the rest from reference TRBV7-9 and TRBJ1-2 gives the full variable domain: DTGVSQNPRHKITKRGQNVTFRCDPISEHNRLYWYRQTLGQGPEFLTYFQNEAQLEKSRLLSDRFSAERPKGSFSTLEIQRTEQGDSAMYLCASSYPSGDGYTFGSGTRLTVV.

The J gene is TRBJ1-1, the V gene TRBV4-3, with TRBD1 matching over 8 bases. CDR3 length: 17 amino acids. Germline V gene lookup returns CDR1 LGHNA and CDR2 YSLEER. V shed 1 base and J 3 bases; nucleotides not matched to a gene: 10. The CDR3 region has the DNA TGCGCCAGCAGCCAAGGGAGGACAGGGCGGTGGGACACTGAAGCTTTCTTT. This codes for CASSQGRTGRWDTEAFF.

The genes are TRBV12-3 or TRBV12-4 and TRBJ2-7; 11 bases align to TRBD2. Losses at the gene ends were 6 bases for V and 2 bases for J; bases not matched to a gene: 9. CDR3 length: 16 residues. The CDR3 DNA reads as TGTGCCAGCAGCAATAGCGGGAGGGCGCTCCCCTACGAGCAGTACTTC. Its translation: CASSNSGRALPYEQYF.

V usage is TRBV2 and J usage is TRBJ1-6, with unresolved D. The ends were cut back, 5 bases at V and 3 bases at J, with 11 bases in the middle. The CDR3 sequence is 15 residues long. Germline CDR1 is SNHLY and CDR2 is FYNNEI. As DNA, the CDR3 is TGTGCCAGCAGTCGGCCGGGCCTCTATAATTCACCCCTCCACTTT. Translating it yields CASSRPGLYNSPLHF.

The rearrangement joins TRBV4-3 to TRBJ2-6; D gene unclear. Trimming took off 0 bases at V and 7 bases at J, with 7 bases between the two ends. Germline V CDR1 and CDR2: LGHNA, YSLEER. The CDR3 is made up of 14 amino acids. CDR3 amino acids: CASSQDGSANVLTF. The CDR3 DNA is TGCGCCAGCAGCCAAGATGGCAGTGCCAACGTCCTGACTTTC.

This clonotype turned up a few times. The chain has TRBV7-6 and TRBJ2-3; 13 nucleotides agree with TRBD2. The CDR3 loop spans 16 amino acids. Per the germline V gene, CDR1 is SGHVS and CDR2 is FNYEAQ. The V gene end was trimmed by 5 bases and the J gene end by 4 bases; junction bases not matched to a gene: 6. The CDR3 region is CASSRLAGGSPDTQYF. The DNA for the CDR3 is TGTGCCAGCAGCCGACTAGCGGGAGGCAGTCCAGATACGCAGTATTTT.

The chain employs TRBV7-9 and TRBJ2-2; tentatively, D is TRBD2 (5 bases). V lost 10 bases, J lost 5 bases, and 17 bases lay in between. The CDR3 totals 14 residues. In germline, CDR1 is SEHNR, CDR2 FQNEAQ (reference sequence). The chain's CDR3 is CATPGPTGTGELFF. CDR3 bases: TGTGCCACCCCAGGACCCACGGGGACCGGGGAGCTGTTTTTT. Full variable domain (remainder filled in from reference TRBV7-9 and TRBJ2-2): DTGVSQNPRHKITKRGQNVTFRCDPISEHNRLYWYRQTLGQGPEFLTYFQNEAQLEKSRLLSDRFSAERPKGSFSTLEIQRTEQGDSAMYLCATPGPTGTGELFFGEGSRLTVL.

The gene calls are TRBV18 and TRBJ1-2, with 11 nucleotides matching TRBD1. CDR3 length: 15 residues. The V gene's germline CDR1 is KGHSH and CDR2 LQKENI. The V and J ends lost 3 bases and 5 bases, in that order; junction bases with no gene match: 5. CDR3 DNA sequence: TGTGCCAGCTCACCGTCCGGGACAGGGGGTTATGGCTACACCTTC. Its translation is CASSPSGTGGYGYTF.

The J gene is TRBJ1-1, the V gene TRBV7-3; a weak D match, TRBD1 (5 bases). This CDR3 contains 15 residues. V gave up 4 bases and J gave up 8 bases, with 20 bases separating them. Germline loops: CDR1 SGHTA, CDR2 FQGTGA. CDR3 in amino acids: CASSSTRLGVGEAFF. CDR3 sequence (DNA): TGTGCCAGCAGCTCGACCCGTTTGGGGGTTGGGGAAGCTTTCTTT.